A single count supports the clone carrying this T cell receptor (beta chain). The antigen remains unidentified. This record belongs to a study of T cell repertoires in cytomegalovirus infection. Notes on the study in general: In two of eight donors, the top clonotype was HLA-C-restricted CMV-specific.

There are 15 residues in the CDR3. The V gene lost 7 bases and the J gene lost 1 base, with 14 bases spanning the gap. CDR1 and CDR2 from the germline V gene are WSHSY and SAAADI. MiXCR was run by TCRdb on the reads, yielding one entry per CDR3 protein. Of roughly 700,000 distinct CDR3 sequences in the sample, around 31% were seen once. This specimen consisted of cultured PBMCs, obtained from culture after CMV antigen stimulation. This sequence originates from a human donor in good health (CMV status not recorded). Some clones in this sample may be carry-over from other donors' samples. This chain links TRBV10-2 with TRBJ1-3; a weak D match, TRBD1 (6 bases). The CDR3 DNA reads as TGCGCCAGCAAACCGGGACAATTTTCTGGAAACACCATATATTTT. Protein: CASKPGQFSGNTIYF.